This record looks at one T cell receptor (beta chain) sequence and its context. Treatment reported: oral pan-JAK inhibitor, 5-10 mg twice daily. This entry belongs to a study of CD8+ T cells in alopecia areata. On the study more broadly: Treatment of the treated patients consisted of oral tofacitinib, 5 to 10 mg twice daily. Scoring of severity for treated patients was based on percentage of affected scalp area.

The CDR3 totals 14 residues. Germline loops: CDR1 MNHNS, CDR2 SASEGT. With V trimmed by 6 bases and J by 0 bases, 4 bases remained unmatched. Once RNA had been extracted, it was reverse transcribed into cDNA to act as the sequencing template. The protocol was immunoSEQ multiplex PCR, while the TCRdb copy is restricted to in-frame clones and leaves out a portion. The sample lists about 290,000 clones, about 62% seen once, with more than 1.5% in the top ten. Specimen: CD4+ T cells sorted from blood, collected at week 24, from a patient treated with tofacitinib. The source is a human donor with alopecia areata. V is TRBV6-1 and J is TRBJ1-1; TRBD1 matches 7 bases. The CDR3 DNA reads as TGTGCCAGCAGAAGCGGACAGGTGAACACTGAAGCTTTCTTT. Translation gives CASRSGQVNTEAFF.